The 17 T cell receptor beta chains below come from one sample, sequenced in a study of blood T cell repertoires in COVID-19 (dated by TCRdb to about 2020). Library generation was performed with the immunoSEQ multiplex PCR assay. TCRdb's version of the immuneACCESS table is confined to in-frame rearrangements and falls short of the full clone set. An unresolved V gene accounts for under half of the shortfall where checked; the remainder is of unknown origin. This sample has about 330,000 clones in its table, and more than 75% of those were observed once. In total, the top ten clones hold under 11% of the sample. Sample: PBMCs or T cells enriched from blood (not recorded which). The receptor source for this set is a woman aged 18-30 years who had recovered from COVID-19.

The CDR3 region is CASSPSDRVGEQYF. The CDR3 nucleotides read TGTGCCAGCTCACCCTCGGACAGGGTAGGGGAGCAGTACTTC. This chain joins TRBV18 and TRBJ2-7, with 8 positions matching TRBD1. The CDR3 runs 14 residues. Per germline, CDR1 KGHSH and CDR2 LQKENI. V lost 3 bases, J lost 7 bases, and 8 bases stayed unmatched.

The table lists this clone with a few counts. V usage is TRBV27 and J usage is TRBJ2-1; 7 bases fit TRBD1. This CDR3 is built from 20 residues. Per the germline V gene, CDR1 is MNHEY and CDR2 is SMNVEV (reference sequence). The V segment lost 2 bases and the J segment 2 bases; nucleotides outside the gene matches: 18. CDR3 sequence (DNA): TGTGCCAGCAGTTTAAAGTTCCGAAAGACCGGGACAGATACCTACAATGAGCAGTTCTTC. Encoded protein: CASSLKFRKTGTDTYNEQFF.

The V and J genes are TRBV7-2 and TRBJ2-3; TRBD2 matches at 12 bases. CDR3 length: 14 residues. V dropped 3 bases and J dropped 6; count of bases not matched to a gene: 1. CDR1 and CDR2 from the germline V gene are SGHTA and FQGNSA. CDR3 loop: CASSFTSGGDTQYF. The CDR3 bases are TGTGCCAGCAGCTTTACTAGCGGGGGGGATACGCAGTATTTT.

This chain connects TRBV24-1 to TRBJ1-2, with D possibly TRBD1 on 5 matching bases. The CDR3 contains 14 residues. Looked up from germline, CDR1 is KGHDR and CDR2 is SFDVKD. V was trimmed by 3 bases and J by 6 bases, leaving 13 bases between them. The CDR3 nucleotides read TGTGCCACCAGTGATCGCCGCGGGACGCATGGCTACACCTTC. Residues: CATSDRRGTHGYTF.

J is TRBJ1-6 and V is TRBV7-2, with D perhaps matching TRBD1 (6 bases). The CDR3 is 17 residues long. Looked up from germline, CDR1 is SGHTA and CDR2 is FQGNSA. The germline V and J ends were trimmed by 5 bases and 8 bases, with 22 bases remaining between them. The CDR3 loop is CASSTDYRVGGYSPLHF. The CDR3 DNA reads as TGTGCCAGCAGCACCGATTACAGGGTGGGTGGCTATTCACCCCTCCACTTT.

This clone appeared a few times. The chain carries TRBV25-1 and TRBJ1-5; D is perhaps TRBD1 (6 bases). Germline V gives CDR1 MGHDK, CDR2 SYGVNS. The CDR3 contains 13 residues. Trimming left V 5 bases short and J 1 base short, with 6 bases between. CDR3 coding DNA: TGTGCCAGCAGTCAGGGGAGCAATCAGCCCCAGCATTTT. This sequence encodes CASSQGSNQPQHF. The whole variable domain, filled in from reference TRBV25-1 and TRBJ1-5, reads EADIYQTPRYLVIGTGKKITLECSQTMGHDKMYWYQQDPGMELHLIHYSYGVNSTEKGDLSSESTVSRIRTEHFPLTLESARPSHTSQYLCASSQGSNQPQHFGDGTRLSIL.

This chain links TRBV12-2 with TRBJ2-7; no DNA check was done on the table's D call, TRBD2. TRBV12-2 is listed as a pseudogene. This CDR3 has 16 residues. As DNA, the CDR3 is TGTGCAAGTCGCTTAGGGGGGGACGGATGCTACTACGAGCAGTACTTC. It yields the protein CASRLGGDGCYYEQYF.

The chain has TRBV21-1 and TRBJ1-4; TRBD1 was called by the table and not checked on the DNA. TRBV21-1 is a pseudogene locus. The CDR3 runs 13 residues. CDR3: CASTPTRNEKLFF. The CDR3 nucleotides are TGTGCCAGCACCCCGACACGTAATGAAAAACTGTTTTTT.

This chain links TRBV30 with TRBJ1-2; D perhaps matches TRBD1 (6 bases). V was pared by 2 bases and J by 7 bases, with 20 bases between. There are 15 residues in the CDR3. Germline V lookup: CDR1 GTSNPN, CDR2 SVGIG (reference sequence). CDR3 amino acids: CAWSRQAIQGGGYTF. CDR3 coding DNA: TGTGCCTGGAGTCGACAGGCCATTCAGGGTGGTGGCTACACCTTC. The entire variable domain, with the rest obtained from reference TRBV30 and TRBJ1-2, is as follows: SQTIHQWPATLVQPVGSPLSLECTVEGTSNPNLYWYRQAAGRGLQLLFYSVGIGQISSEVPQNLSASRPQDRQFILSSKKLLLSDSGFYLCAWSRQAIQGGGYTFGSGTRLTVV.

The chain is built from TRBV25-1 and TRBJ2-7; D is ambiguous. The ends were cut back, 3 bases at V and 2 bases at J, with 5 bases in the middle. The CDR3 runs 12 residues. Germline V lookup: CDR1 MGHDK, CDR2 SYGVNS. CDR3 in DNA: TGTGCCAGCAGTGATCAGGCCTACGAGCAGTACTTC. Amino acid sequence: CASSDQAYEQYF.

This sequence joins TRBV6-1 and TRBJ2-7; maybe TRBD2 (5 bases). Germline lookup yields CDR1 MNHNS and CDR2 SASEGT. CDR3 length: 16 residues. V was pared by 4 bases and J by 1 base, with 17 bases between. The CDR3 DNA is TGTGCCAGCAGTGTACCTCGGGGAGAAATTTCCTACGAGCAGTACTTC. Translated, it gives CASSVPRGEISYEQYF.

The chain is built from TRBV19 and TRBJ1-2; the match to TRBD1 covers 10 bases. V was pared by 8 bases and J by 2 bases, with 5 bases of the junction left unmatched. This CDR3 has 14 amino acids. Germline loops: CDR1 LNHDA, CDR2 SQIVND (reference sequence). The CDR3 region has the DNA TGTGCCAGTGATTCGGGACAGGGGAACTATGGCTACACCTTC. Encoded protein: CASDSGQGNYGYTF.

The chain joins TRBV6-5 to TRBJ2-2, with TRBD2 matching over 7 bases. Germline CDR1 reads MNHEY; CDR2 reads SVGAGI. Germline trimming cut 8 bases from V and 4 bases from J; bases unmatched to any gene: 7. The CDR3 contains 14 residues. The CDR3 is CASLGGKLTGELFF. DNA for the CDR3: TGTGCCAGCCTGGGGGGGAAGCTCACCGGGGAGCTGTTTTTT.

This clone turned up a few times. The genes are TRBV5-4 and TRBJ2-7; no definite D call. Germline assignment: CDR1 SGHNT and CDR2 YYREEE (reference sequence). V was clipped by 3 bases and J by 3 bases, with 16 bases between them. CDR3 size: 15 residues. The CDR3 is CASSSKGNTNYEQYF. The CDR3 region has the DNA TGTGCCAGCAGCTCCAAAGGAAACACTAACTACGAGCAGTACTTC. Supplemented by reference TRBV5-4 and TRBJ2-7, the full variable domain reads ETGVTQSPTHLIKTRGQQVTLRCSSQSGHNTVSWYQQALGQGPQFIFQYYREEENGRGNFPPRFSGLQFPNYSSELNVNALELDDSALYLCASSSKGNTNYEQYFGPGTRLTVT.

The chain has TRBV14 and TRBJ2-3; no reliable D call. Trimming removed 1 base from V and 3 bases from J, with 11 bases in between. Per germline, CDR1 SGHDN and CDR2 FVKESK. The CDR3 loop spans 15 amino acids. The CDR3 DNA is TGTGCCAGCAGCCAAGTTGCCAGGCGAACAGATACGCAGTATTTT. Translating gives CASSQVARRTDTQYF.

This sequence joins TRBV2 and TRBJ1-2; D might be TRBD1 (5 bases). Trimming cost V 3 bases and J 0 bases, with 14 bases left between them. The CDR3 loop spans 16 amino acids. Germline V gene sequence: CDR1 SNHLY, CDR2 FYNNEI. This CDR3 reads CASSDKGYWTNYGYTF. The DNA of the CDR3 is TGTGCCAGCAGTGATAAGGGGTATTGGACTAACTATGGCTACACCTTC.

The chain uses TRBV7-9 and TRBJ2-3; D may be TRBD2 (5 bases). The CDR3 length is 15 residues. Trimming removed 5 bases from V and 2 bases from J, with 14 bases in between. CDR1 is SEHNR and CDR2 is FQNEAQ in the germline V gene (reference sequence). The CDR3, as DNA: TGTGCCAGCAGCCGAGTAGAGGGATCCACAGATACGCAGTATTTT. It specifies CASSRVEGSTDTQYF.